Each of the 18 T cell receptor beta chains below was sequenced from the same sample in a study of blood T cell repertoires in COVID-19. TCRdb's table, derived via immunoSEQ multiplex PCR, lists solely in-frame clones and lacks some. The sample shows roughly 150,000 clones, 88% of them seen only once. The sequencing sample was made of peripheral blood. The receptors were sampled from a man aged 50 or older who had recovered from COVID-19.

DNA for the CDR3: TGTGCCAGCAGTGAATATGGCCTTGCAACTAATGAAAAACTGTTTTTT. Residues: CASSEYGLATNEKLFF. The V gene is TRBV25-1, the J gene TRBJ1-4; D uncertain. This CDR3 region has 16 residues. CDR1 MGHDK and CDR2 SYGVNS come from the germline V gene. Between the trimmed V and J ends, which lost 0 bases and 0 bases, there was a span of 8 bases.

CDR3: CASQRPNEKLFF. Written as DNA, the CDR3 is TGTGCCAGTCAGCGGCCTAATGAAAAACTGTTTTTT. V and J are TRBV19 and TRBJ1-4; unclear D gene. Germline V CDR1 and CDR2: LNHDA, SQIVND (reference sequence). CDR3 size: 12 residues. V was shortened by 8 bases and J by 3 bases, with 7 bases between the two germline ends.

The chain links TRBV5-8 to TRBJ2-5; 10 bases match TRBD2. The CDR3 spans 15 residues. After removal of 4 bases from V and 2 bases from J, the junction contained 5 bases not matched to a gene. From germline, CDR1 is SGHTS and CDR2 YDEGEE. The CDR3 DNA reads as TGTGCCAGCAGCACGGGACTAGCGAAACAAGAGACCCAGTACTTC. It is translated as CASSTGLAKQETQYF.

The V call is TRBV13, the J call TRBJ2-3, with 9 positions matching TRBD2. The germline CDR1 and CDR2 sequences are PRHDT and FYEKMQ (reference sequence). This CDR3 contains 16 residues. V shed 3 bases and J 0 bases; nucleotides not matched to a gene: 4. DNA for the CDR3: TGTGCCAGCAGCTTCCGGACTAGCGACAGCACAGATACGCAGTATTTT. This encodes CASSFRTSDSTDTQYF.

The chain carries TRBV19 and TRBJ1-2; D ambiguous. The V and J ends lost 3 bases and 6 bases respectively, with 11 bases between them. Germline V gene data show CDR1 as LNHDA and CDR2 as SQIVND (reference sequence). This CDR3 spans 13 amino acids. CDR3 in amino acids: CASSIRGSHGYTF. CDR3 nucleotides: TGTGCCAGTAGTATTCGGGGAAGTCATGGCTACACCTTC. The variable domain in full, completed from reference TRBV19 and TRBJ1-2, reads DGGITQSPKYLFRKEGQNVTLSCEQNLNHDAMYWYRQDPGQGLRLIYYSQIVNDFQKGDIAEGYSVSREKKESFPLTVTSAQKNPTAFYLCASSIRGSHGYTFGSGTRLTVV.

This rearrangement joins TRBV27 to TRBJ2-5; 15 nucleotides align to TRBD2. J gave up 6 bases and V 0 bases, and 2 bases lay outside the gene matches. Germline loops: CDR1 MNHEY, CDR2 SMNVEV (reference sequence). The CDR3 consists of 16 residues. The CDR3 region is CASSLSGTSGRKTQYF. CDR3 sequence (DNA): TGTGCCAGCAGTTTATCGGGGACTAGCGGGAGGAAGACCCAGTACTTC.

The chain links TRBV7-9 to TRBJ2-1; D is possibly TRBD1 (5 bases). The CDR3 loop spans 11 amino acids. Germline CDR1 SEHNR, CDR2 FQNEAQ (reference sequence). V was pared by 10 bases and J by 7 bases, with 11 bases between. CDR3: CATESGNEQFF. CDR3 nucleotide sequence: TGTGCCACTGAGTCAGGGAATGAGCAGTTCTTC.

The CDR3 spells CASSPPGTLYEQYF. CDR3 bases: TGTGCCAGCAGCCCCCCCGGGACACTTTACGAGCAGTACTTC. The V and J genes are TRBV7-9 and TRBJ2-7; perhaps TRBD1 as D (6 bases). Trimming took off 5 bases at V and 4 bases at J, with 15 bases between the two ends. Germline values: CDR1 SEHNR, CDR2 FQNEAQ (reference sequence). The CDR3 is made up of 14 amino acids.

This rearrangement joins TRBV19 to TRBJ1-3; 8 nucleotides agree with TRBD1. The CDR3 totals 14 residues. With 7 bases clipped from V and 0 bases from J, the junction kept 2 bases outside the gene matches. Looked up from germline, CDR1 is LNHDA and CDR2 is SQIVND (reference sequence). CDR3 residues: CASKGTGSGNTIYF. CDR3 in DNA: TGTGCCAGTAAGGGGACAGGCTCTGGAAACACCATATATTTT.

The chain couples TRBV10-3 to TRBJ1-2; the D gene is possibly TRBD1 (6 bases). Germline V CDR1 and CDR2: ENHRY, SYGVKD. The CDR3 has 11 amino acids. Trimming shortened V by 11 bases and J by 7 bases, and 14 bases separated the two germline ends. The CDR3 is CAAGRGPGYTF. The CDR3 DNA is TGTGCCGCAGGCAGGGGCCCTGGCTACACCTTC.

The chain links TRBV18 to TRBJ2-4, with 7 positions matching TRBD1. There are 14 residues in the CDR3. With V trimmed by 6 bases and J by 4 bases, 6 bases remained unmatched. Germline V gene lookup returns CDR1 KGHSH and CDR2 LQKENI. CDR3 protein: CASSRDRLKNIQYF. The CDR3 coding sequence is TGTGCCAGCTCCCGGGACAGACTTAAAAACATTCAGTACTTC.

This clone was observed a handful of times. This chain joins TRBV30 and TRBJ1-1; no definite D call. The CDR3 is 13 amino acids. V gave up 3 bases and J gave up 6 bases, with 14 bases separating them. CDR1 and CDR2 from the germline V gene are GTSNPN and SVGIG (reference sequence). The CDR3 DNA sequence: TGTGCCTGGAGCGGTCAGTTGACTTCTGAAGCTTTCTTT. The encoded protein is CAWSGQLTSEAFF.

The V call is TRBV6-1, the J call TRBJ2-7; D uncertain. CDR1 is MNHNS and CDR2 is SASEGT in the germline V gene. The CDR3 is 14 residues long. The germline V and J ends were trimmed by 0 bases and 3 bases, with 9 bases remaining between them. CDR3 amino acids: CASSEAHGDYEQYF. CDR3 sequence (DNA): TGTGCCAGCAGTGAAGCGCATGGAGACTACGAGCAGTACTTC.

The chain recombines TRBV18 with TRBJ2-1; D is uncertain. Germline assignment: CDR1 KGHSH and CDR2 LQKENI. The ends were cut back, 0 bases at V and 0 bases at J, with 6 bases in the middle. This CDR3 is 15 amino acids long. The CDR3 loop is CASSPPRSSYNEQFF. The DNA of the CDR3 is TGTGCCAGCTCACCACCCCGGAGCTCCTACAATGAGCAGTTCTTC. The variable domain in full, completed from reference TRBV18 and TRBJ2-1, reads NAGVMQNPRHLVRRRGQEARLRCSPMKGHSHVYWYRQLPEEGLKFMVYLQKENIIDESGMPKERFSAEFPKEGPSILRIQQVVRGDSAAYFCASSPPRSSYNEQFFGPGTRLTVL.

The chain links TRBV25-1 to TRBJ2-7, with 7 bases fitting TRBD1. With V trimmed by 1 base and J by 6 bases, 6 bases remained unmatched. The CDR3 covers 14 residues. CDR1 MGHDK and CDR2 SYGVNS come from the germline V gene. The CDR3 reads CASSELGGRGEQYF. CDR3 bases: TGTGCCAGCAGTGAATTAGGGGGCAGGGGCGAGCAGTACTTC.

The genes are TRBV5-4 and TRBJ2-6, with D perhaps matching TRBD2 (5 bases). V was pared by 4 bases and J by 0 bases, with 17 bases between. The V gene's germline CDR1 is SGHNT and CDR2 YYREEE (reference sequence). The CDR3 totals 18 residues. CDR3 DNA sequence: TGTGCCAGCAGCACGTTTAGTGGGAGTAGCTCTGGGGCCAACGTCCTGACTTTC. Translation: CASSTFSGSSSGANVLTF.

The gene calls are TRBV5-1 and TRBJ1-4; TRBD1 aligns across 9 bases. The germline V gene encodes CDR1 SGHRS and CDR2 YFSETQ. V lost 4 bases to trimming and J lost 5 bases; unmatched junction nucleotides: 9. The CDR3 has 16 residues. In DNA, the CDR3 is TGCGCCAGCAGCCATGGATACGGGACAGGGAATGAAAAACTGTTTTTT. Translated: CASSHGYGTGNEKLFF.

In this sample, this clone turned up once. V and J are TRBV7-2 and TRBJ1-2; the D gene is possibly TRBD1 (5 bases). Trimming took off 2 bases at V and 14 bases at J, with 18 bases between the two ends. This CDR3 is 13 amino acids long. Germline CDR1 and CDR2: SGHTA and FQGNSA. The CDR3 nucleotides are TGTGCCAGCAGCTTAAGTGGGGCAGGGCGTGATACCTTC. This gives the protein CASSLSGAGRDTF.